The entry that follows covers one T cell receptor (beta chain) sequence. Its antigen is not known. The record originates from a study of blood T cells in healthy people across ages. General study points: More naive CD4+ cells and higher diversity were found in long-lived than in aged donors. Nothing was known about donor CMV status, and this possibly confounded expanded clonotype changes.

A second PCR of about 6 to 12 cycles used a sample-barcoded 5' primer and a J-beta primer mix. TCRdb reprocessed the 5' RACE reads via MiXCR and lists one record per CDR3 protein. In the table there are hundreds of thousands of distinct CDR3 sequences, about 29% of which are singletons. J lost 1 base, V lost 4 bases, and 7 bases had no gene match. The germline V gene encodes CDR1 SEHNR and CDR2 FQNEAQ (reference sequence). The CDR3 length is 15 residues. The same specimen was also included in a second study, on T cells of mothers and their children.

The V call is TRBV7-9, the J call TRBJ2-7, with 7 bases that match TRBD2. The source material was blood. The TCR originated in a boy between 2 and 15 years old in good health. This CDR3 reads CASSSSSGLSYEQYF. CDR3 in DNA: TGTGCCAGCAGCTCCTCTTCGGGACTATCCTACGAGCAGTACTTC.